Listed here are 15 T cell receptor beta chains from one sample, sequenced in a study of cytomegalovirus exposure and HLA in healthy donors. PCR was performed using 60 Vbeta and 13 Jbeta primers. TCRdb's table, derived via immunoSEQ multiplex PCR, lists solely in-frame clones and lacks some. This sample has fewer than 300,000 clones, with 80% found just once. Source material: PBMCs. The receptor set was obtained from a girl between 2 and 10 years old in good health and CMV-seronegative.

The rearrangement uses TRBV4-2 and TRBJ2-5; D gene unclear. Trimming took 1 base from V and 5 from J, leaving 11 bases between them. This CDR3 has 14 amino acids. Germline V gene sequence: CDR1 LGHNA, CDR2 YNFKEQ. In DNA form, the CDR3 reads TGTGCCAGCAGCCAAGTAGAGAATGTTGAGACCCAGTACTTC. This codes for CASSQVENVETQYF.

The chain employs TRBV5-6 and TRBJ1-4; D remains unclear. Trimming removed 1 base from V and 10 bases from J, with 14 bases in between. Per germline, CDR1 SGHDT and CDR2 YYEEEE. This CDR3 contains 14 residues. Written as DNA, the CDR3 is TGTGCCAGCAGCTTGATGGTGGCTGAAAGAAAACTGTTTTTT. Translated, it gives CASSLMVAERKLFF.

This clone was seen more than once but under ten times. The CDR3 coding sequence is TGTGCCACCAGCAGCCGAGGTTTTCTGACAGGGGGCTATGGCTACACCTTC. Translation: CATSSRGFLTGGYGYTF. The chain couples TRBV15 to TRBJ1-2; the match to TRBD1 covers 9 bases. Per the germline V gene, CDR1 is LNHNV and CDR2 is YYDKDF (reference sequence). This CDR3 region has 17 residues. V was pared by 3 bases and J by 4 bases, with 12 bases of the junction left unmatched. Variable domain in full (rest from reference TRBV15 and TRBJ1-2): DAMVIQNPRYQVTQFGKPVTLSCSQTLNHNVMYWYQQKSSQAPKLLFHYYDKDFNNEADTPDNFQSRRPNTSFCFLDIRSPGLGDTAMYLCATSSRGFLTGGYGYTFGSGTRLTVV.

The chain combines TRBV15 with TRBJ2-7; 8 bases are shared with TRBD2. J was trimmed by 2 bases and V by 0 bases; bases with no gene match: 3. The CDR3 runs 15 residues. Germline V gene sequence: CDR1 LNHNV, CDR2 YYDKDF (reference sequence). The CDR3 bases are TGTGCCACCAGCAGAGAGGCGGGGGGCACCTACGAGCAGTACTTC. It yields the protein CATSREAGGTYEQYF.

The chain carries TRBV9 and TRBJ2-3; D is unresolved. The length of the CDR3 is 15 residues. Trimming left V 3 bases short and J 2 bases short, with 13 bases between. Germline-derived CDR1 and CDR2 are SGDLS and YYNGEE. CDR3 nucleotide sequence: TGTGCCAGCAGCGAGACTCCCCAGCCCACAGATACGCAGTATTTT. Protein product: CASSETPQPTDTQYF.

This sequence joins TRBV7-9 and TRBJ1-2, with D possibly matching TRBD1 (5 bases). In germline, CDR1 is SEHNR, CDR2 FQNEAQ (reference sequence). The CDR3 is made up of 12 amino acids. Trimming removed 4 bases from V and 6 bases from J, with 9 bases in between. CDR3 residues: CASSSGGDGYTF. The CDR3, as DNA: TGTGCCAGCAGCTCCGGGGGAGATGGCTACACCTTC.

The chain recombines TRBV13 with TRBJ2-1; the D is unclear. The CDR3 loop spans 12 amino acids. In germline, CDR1 is PRHDT, CDR2 FYEKMQ (reference sequence). Trimming stripped 6 bases from V and 3 bases from J, with 6 bases between. The chain's CDR3 is CASRSSYNEQFF. The CDR3 DNA sequence: TGTGCCAGCAGAAGTAGCTACAATGAGCAGTTCTTC.

V gene TRBV28 combines with J gene TRBJ1-1, with D perhaps TRBD1 (5 bases). The CDR3 has 15 residues. V was clipped by 8 bases and J by 0 bases, with 16 bases between them. Germline CDR1 reads MDHEN; CDR2 reads SYDVKM. The CDR3 nucleotides read TGTGCCAGCTTGGGGGGTAGCGTACTGAACACTGAAGCTTTCTTT. This gives the protein CASLGGSVLNTEAFF.

This clone occurred a few times. The V and J genes are TRBV4-2 and TRBJ2-3, with TRBD2 matching 7 bases. Germline V CDR1 and CDR2: LGHNA, YNFKEQ. This CDR3 has 14 amino acids. V lost 3 bases and J lost 6; bases outside the gene matches: 6. In DNA form, the CDR3 reads TGTGCCAGCAGCCAGGGTTGGGAGGGGGATACGCAGTATTTT. Protein sequence: CASSQGWEGDTQYF.

This clone was detected only a few times. The chain combines TRBV28 with TRBJ2-3; 11 bases are a match to TRBD1. The V segment lost 6 bases and the J segment 3 bases; nucleotides outside the gene matches: 5. Looked up from germline, CDR1 is MDHEN and CDR2 is SYDVKM. The CDR3 extends over 15 amino acids. CDR3 nucleotide sequence: TGTGCCAGCAGCCGGGACAGGGGGTTAACAGATACGCAGTATTTT. Translation gives CASSRDRGLTDTQYF. The whole variable domain, filled in from reference TRBV28 and TRBJ2-3, reads DVKVTQSSRYLVKRTGEKVFLECVQDMDHENMFWYRQDPGLGLRLIYFSYDVKMKEKGDIPEGYSVSREKKERFSLILESASTNQTSMYLCASSRDRGLTDTQYFGPGTRLTVL.

This clone was picked up one time. The V call is TRBV7-3, the J call TRBJ2-1; 7 nucleotides line up with TRBD2. CDR3 length equals 15 residues. The junction had 8 bases not matched to a gene; V was cut back by 3 bases and J by 6 bases. Germline V gene data show CDR1 as SGHTA and CDR2 as FQGTGA. This CDR3 is CASSLELARANEQFF. The CDR3 region has the DNA TGTGCCAGCAGCTTGGAACTAGCGCGGGCCAATGAGCAGTTCTTC.

Only a few counts were recorded for this clone. The CDR3 DNA is TGTGCCAGCAGCGACGGGGGGGATTCCTACAATGAGCAGTTCTTC. Its protein product is CASSDGGDSYNEQFF. The chain links TRBV9 to TRBJ2-1; 8 bases agree with TRBD2. V was pared by 3 bases and J by 1 base, with 3 bases of the junction left unmatched. CDR1 and CDR2 from the germline V gene are SGDLS and YYNGEE. This CDR3 contains 15 residues.

The chain is built from TRBV7-2 and TRBJ2-5; 11 bases align to TRBD2. The CDR3 extends over 15 amino acids. The V gene end was trimmed by 5 bases and the J gene end by 5 bases; junction bases not matched to a gene: 7. Germline assignment: CDR1 SGHTA and CDR2 FQGNSA. CDR3 in amino acids: CASSRLAGMGETQYF. CDR3 coding DNA: TGTGCCAGCAGCCGACTAGCGGGAATGGGGGAGACCCAGTACTTC.

The chain couples TRBV6-5 to TRBJ2-2; D possibly corresponds to TRBD1 (6 bases). The germline V gene encodes CDR1 MNHEY and CDR2 SVGAGI. V was cut by 6 bases and J by 3 bases, with 14 bases left in between. The CDR3 is 15 amino acids. The CDR3, as DNA: TGTGCCAGCAGCTTAACAGGGATTGACACCGGGGAGCTGTTTTTT. This translates into CASSLTGIDTGELFF.

The chain employs TRBV18 and TRBJ1-5; D remains unclear. This CDR3 spans 13 amino acids. Trimming stripped 5 bases from V and 5 bases from J, with 10 bases between. Germline V lookup: CDR1 KGHSH, CDR2 LQKENI. In DNA form, the CDR3 reads TGTGCCAGCTCAGAATATCAGGATCAGCCCCAGCATTTT. This translates into CASSEYQDQPQHF.